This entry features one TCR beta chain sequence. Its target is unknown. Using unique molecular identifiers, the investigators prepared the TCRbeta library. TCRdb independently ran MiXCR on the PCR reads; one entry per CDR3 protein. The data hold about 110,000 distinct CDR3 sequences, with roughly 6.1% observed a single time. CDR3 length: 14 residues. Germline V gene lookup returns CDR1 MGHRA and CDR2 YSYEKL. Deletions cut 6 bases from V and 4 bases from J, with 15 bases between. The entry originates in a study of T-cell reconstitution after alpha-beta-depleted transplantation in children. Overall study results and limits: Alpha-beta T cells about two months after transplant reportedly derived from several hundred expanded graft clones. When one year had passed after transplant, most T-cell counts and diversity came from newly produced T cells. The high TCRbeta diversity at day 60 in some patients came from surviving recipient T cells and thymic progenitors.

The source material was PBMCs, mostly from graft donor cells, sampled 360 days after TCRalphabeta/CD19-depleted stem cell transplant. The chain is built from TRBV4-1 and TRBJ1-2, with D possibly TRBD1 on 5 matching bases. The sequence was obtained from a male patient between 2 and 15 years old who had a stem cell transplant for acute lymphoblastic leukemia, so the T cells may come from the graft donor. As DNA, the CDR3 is TGCGCCAGCAGACCTACAGGCGCTAGCTATGGCTACACCTTC. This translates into CASRPTGASYGYTF.